One and the same sample provided the 31 T cell receptor beta chains below, sequenced in a study of blood T cell repertoires in COVID-19. Sequenced by immunoSEQ multiplex PCR; TCRdb stores in-frame clones only, minus some. In the table there are approximately 120,000 clones, approximately 80% of which are singletons. Sequencing was done on a sample of peripheral blood. All receptors come from a woman aged 50 to 60 with acute or convalescent COVID-19.

The chain couples TRBV24-1 to TRBJ1-4; the D gene is possibly TRBD1 (6 bases). Germline lookup yields CDR1 KGHDR and CDR2 SFDVKD. V was cut by 3 bases and J by 7 bases, with 14 bases left in between. The length of the CDR3 is 15 residues. Here the CDR3 DNA reads TGTGCCACCAGTGATCCACAGGGAGCGGTTGAAAAACTGTTTTTT. Translated: CATSDPQGAVEKLFF.

V gene TRBV5-5 combines with J gene TRBJ2-3, with D possibly being TRBD2 (6 bases). The germline V gene encodes CDR1 SGHKS and CDR2 YYEKEE (reference sequence). Trimming left V 2 bases short and J 4 bases short, with 8 bases between. CDR3 length equals 13 residues. Written as DNA, the CDR3 is TGTGCCAGCAGCTTTGCGGGATCAGATACGCAGTATTTT. Amino acids: CASSFAGSDTQYF.

The rearrangement links TRBV12-3 or TRBV12-4 to TRBJ1-2, with 8 nucleotides matching TRBD1. V shed 4 bases, J shed 11 bases, and the junction held 9 bases outside the gene matches. The CDR3 spans 13 residues. The CDR3: CASSYRTTGAYTF. CDR3 sequence (DNA): TGTGCCAGCAGTTATCGAACGACAGGGGCTTACACCTTC.

The genes are TRBV28 and TRBJ1-5; weak D call: TRBD1 (6 bases). This CDR3 has 16 amino acids. V lost 6 bases, J lost 1 base, and 16 bases lay in between. Germline lookup yields CDR1 MDHEN and CDR2 SYDVKM. CDR3 amino acids: CASSPFGQRSNQPQHF. CDR3 DNA sequence: TGTGCCAGCAGCCCATTTGGACAGAGAAGCAATCAGCCCCAGCATTTT.

CDR3 sequence (DNA): TGTGCCAGCAGCCAAGGGGCAGGGGACTATGGCTACACCTTC. It yields the protein CASSQGAGDYGYTF. V is TRBV14 and J is TRBJ1-2; perhaps TRBD1 as D (6 bases). Germline V gene lookup returns CDR1 SGHDN and CDR2 FVKESK. The V gene lost 1 base and the J gene lost 3 bases, with 9 bases spanning the gap. The length of the CDR3 is 14 residues.

The chain links TRBV3-1 (or the pseudogene TRBV3-2) to TRBJ2-5; possible D gene TRBD2, 6 bases. This CDR3 has 16 amino acids. V lost 0 bases, J lost 2 bases, and 13 bases lay in between. The V gene's germline CDR1 is LGHDT and CDR2 YNNKEL (reference sequence). CDR3 amino acids: CASSQERDWRQETQYF. The CDR3 DNA follows: TGTGCCAGCAGCCAAGAACGGGACTGGAGACAAGAGACCCAGTACTTC.

Here the CDR3 reads CASSRGGTPRGNQPQHF. The CDR3 coding sequence is TGTGCCAGCAGCCGGGGAGGGACACCGAGGGGCAATCAGCCCCAGCATTTT. The J gene is TRBJ1-5, the V gene TRBV7-2; D possibly corresponds to TRBD1 (6 bases). In germline, CDR1 is SGHTA, CDR2 FQGNSA. Trimming took off 5 bases at V and 2 bases at J, with 19 bases between the two ends. CDR3 size: 17 residues.

J is TRBJ2-3 and V is TRBV9; the D is unclear. Trimming shortened V by 0 bases and J by 0 bases, and 11 bases separated the two germline ends. Per germline, CDR1 SGDLS and CDR2 YYNGEE. CDR3 length equals 16 residues. CDR3 nucleotide sequence: TGTGCCAGCAGCGTAGGAGGAGTTCTGAGCACAGATACGCAGTATTTT. Translating gives CASSVGGVLSTDTQYF. Drawing the rest from reference TRBV9 and TRBJ2-3, the complete variable domain is DSGVTQTPKHLITATGQRVTLRCSPRSGDLSVYWYQQSLDQGLQFLIQYYNGEERAKGNILERFSAQQFPDLHSELNLSSLELGDSALYFCASSVGGVLSTDTQYFGPGTRLTVL.

The chain carries TRBV12-5 and TRBJ2-1, with D perhaps TRBD1 (6 bases). V lost 1 base to trimming and J lost 7 bases, with 20 bases between them. The CDR3 has 17 residues. Germline V gives CDR1 LGHNT, CDR2 FRNRAP. CDR3 sequence (DNA): TGTGCTAGTGGTTTGGCCCCAACGGCAGGGGCGACAAATGAGCAGTTCTTC. This codes for CASGLAPTAGATNEQFF. Full variable domain (missing parts from reference TRBV12-5 and TRBJ2-1): DARVTQTPRHKVTEMGQEVTMRCQPILGHNTVFWYRQTMMQGLELLAYFRNRAPLDDSGMPKDRFSAEMPDATLATLKIQPSEPRDSAVYFCASGLAPTAGATNEQFFGPGTRLTVL.

This clone appeared a few times. The CDR3 nucleotides read TGTGCCAGCAGTGCCCACAACGGGACAGTCTATGGCTACACCTTC. This gives the protein CASSAHNGTVYGYTF. This chain uses TRBV25-1 with TRBJ1-2; 7 bases map to TRBD1. The germline gives CDR1 MGHDK, CDR2 SYGVNS. The CDR3 is 15 residues long. V shed 4 bases and J 4 bases; nucleotides not matched to a gene: 9.

The chain couples TRBV30 to TRBJ1-2; TRBD1 matches 8 bases. The CDR3 covers 13 residues. The germline V gene has CDR1 GTSNPN and CDR2 SVGIG (reference sequence). V shed 3 bases, J shed 7 bases, and the junction held 7 bases outside the gene matches. Here the CDR3 DNA reads TGTGCCTGGAGCCGGACAGGGAGTGGTGGCTACACCTTC. Encoded protein: CAWSRTGSGGYTF.

The chain is built from TRBV6-5 and TRBJ1-1, with 9 nucleotides matching TRBD1. Germline V gene data show CDR1 as MNHEY and CDR2 as SVGAGI. The CDR3 is 14 amino acids. The V and J ends lost 6 bases and 5 bases, in that order; junction bases with no gene match: 7. CDR3 protein: CASRIQGAGTEAFF. The CDR3 DNA reads TGTGCCAGCAGGATACAGGGGGCAGGTACTGAAGCTTTCTTT.

V usage is TRBV29-1 and J usage is TRBJ1-2; 10 positions agree with TRBD1. The length of the CDR3 is 14 residues. V lost 1 base, J lost 10 bases, and 9 bases stayed unmatched. Per germline, CDR1 SQVTM and CDR2 ANQGSEA. DNA for the CDR3: TGCAGCGTTGAAGCCTACGGGACAGGGGAAGACTACACCTTC. It yields the protein CSVEAYGTGEDYTF.

The rearrangement links TRBV15 to TRBJ1-5; 10 positions agree with TRBD1. In germline, CDR1 is LNHNV, CDR2 YYDKDF (reference sequence). The CDR3 contains 14 residues. J was trimmed by 5 bases and V by 5 bases; bases with no gene match: 3. The CDR3 sequence is CATSQDRGDQPQHF. CDR3 nucleotides: TGTGCCACCAGCCAGGACAGGGGGGATCAGCCCCAGCATTTT.

The V gene is TRBV12-5, the J gene TRBJ1-5; the D gene is possibly TRBD1 (5 bases). The CDR3 covers 14 residues. V was shortened by 7 bases and J by 4 bases, with 14 bases between the two germline ends. The V gene's germline CDR1 is LGHNT and CDR2 FRNRAP. The CDR3 loop is CASVRGGGNQPQHF. For the CDR3, the DNA is TGTGCTAGTGTCCGGGGGGGAGGAAATCAGCCCCAGCATTTT.

This clone occurred once. The CDR3 bases are TGCGCCAGCAGCGCCGGACAGCCCAATCAGCCCCAGCATTTT. Protein product: CASSAGQPNQPQHF. The chain has TRBV5-1 and TRBJ1-5; a possible D gene is TRBD1 (6 bases). V lost 4 bases to trimming and J lost 3 bases, with 11 bases between them. There are 14 residues in the CDR3. Germline V CDR1 and CDR2: SGHRS, YFSETQ. The whole variable domain, filled in from reference TRBV5-1 and TRBJ1-5, reads KAGVTQTPRYLIKTRGQQVTLSCSPISGHRSVSWYQQTPGQGLQFLFEYFSETQRNKGNFPGRFSGRQFSNSRSEMNVSTLELGDSALYLCASSAGQPNQPQHFGDGTRLSIL.

The V gene is TRBV5-8, the J gene TRBJ2-3; possibly TRBD2 for D (5 bases). V lost 6 bases and J 2 bases, leaving 16 bases between the germline ends. CDR3 length: 15 residues. Germline-derived CDR1 and CDR2 are SGHTS and YDEGEE. For the CDR3, the DNA is TGTGCCAGCACCAAGACGGGGTTAGTCACAGATACGCAGTATTTT. Translation: CASTKTGLVTDTQYF.

The chain employs TRBV19 and TRBJ1-4; 9 bases align to TRBD1. The ends lost 3 bases at V and 5 bases at J; junction bases unmatched: 7. The CDR3 length is 16 residues. Germline V gene data show CDR1 as LNHDA and CDR2 as SQIVND (reference sequence). In DNA, the CDR3 is TGTGCCAGTAGTATGACCGGTGGGACAGGGAATGAAAAACTGTTTTTT. It is translated as CASSMTGGTGNEKLFF.

The chain has TRBV30 and TRBJ1-1; 9 nucleotides align to TRBD1. The CDR3 consists of 17 residues. CDR1 and CDR2 from the germline V gene are GTSNPN and SVGIG (reference sequence). With V trimmed by 5 bases and J by 5 bases, 18 bases remained unmatched. The DNA for the CDR3 is TGTGCCTGGGCTAAAGGGACAGGGAAGAAAGCGGGGACTGAAGCTTTCTTT. It translates to CAWAKGTGKKAGTEAFF.

Worth noting for this clone: One end of the junction is discordant with germline, which a read error may explain. This chain links TRBV5-1 with TRBJ1-1; possibly TRBD1 for D (5 bases). CDR1 and CDR2 from the germline V gene are SGHRS and YFSETQ. The CDR3 spans 12 residues. The CDR3 here is CASSLNWGSSVF. Written as DNA, the CDR3 is TGCGCCAGCAGCTTGAATTGGGGCAGCTCTGTCTTT.

The chain recombines TRBV11-1 with TRBJ1-3; no clear D. Germline CDR1 SGHAT, CDR2 FQDESV (reference sequence). V lost 1 base and J lost 6, with 10 bases in between. The length of the CDR3 is 14 residues. CDR3 protein: CASSLGVAANTIYF. The CDR3, as DNA: TGTGCCAGCAGCTTAGGGGTGGCGGCAAACACCATATATTTT.

The chain recombines TRBV19 with TRBJ1-1; a possible D gene is TRBD1 (6 bases). This CDR3 contains 16 residues. The V end lost 4 bases, the J end lost 6 bases, and 21 bases lay between the germline ends. Germline CDR1 LNHDA, CDR2 SQIVND (reference sequence). CDR3 sequence reads: CASSTGQWKRGAEAFF. Here the CDR3 DNA reads TGTGCCAGTAGTACCGGACAGTGGAAACGGGGCGCTGAAGCTTTCTTT.

The chain has TRBV5-1 and TRBJ2-1; 9 bases fit TRBD2. The germline CDR1 and CDR2 sequences are SGHRS and YFSETQ. Unmatched junction bases numbered 11, after V lost 5 bases and J lost 2 bases. The CDR3 is 17 residues long. The CDR3 DNA sequence: TGCGCCAGCAGGGTTGGCGGGGGGGCCTCCGCCTACAATGAGCAGTTCTTC. It encodes CASRVGGGASAYNEQFF.

Note on this clone: The sample contains more than one DNA sequence encoding this CDR3. CDR3 nucleotide sequence: TGTGCCACCAGCAGAGATACAAACTATGGCTACACCTTC. It is translated as CATSRDTNYGYTF. The rearrangement uses TRBV15 and TRBJ1-2; no clear D. The V gene lost 0 bases and the J gene lost 2 bases, with 4 bases spanning the gap. The CDR3 spans 13 residues. CDR1 LNHNV and CDR2 YYDKDF come from the germline V gene (reference sequence).

The chain has TRBV14 and TRBJ1-2; 8 bases are shared with TRBD1. The CDR3 runs to 16 residues. V lost 5 bases and J lost 3; bases outside the gene matches: 11. The V gene's germline CDR1 is SGHDN and CDR2 FVKESK. CDR3 loop: CASSFRTGRGDYGYTF. The CDR3 DNA follows: TGTGCCAGCAGCTTTCGGACAGGGAGGGGCGACTATGGCTACACCTTC.

The chain carries TRBV3-1 (or the pseudogene TRBV3-2) and TRBJ1-2; maybe TRBD1 (5 bases). Germline-derived CDR1 and CDR2 are LGHDT and YNNKEL (reference sequence). The CDR3 loop spans 12 amino acids. Between the trimmed V and J ends, which lost 3 bases and 5 bases, there was a span of 7 bases. In nucleotides, the CDR3 is TGTGCCAGCAGCCAGGACAAGTATGGCTACACCTTC. Amino acid sequence: CASSQDKYGYTF.

The chain links TRBV5-1 to TRBJ1-1; no firm D call. Germline V gene data show CDR1 as SGHRS and CDR2 as YFSETQ. This CDR3 is 16 amino acids long. Trimming took off 0 bases at V and 7 bases at J, with 19 bases between the two ends. The CDR3 here is CASSLEAGRSAGEAFF. CDR3 DNA sequence: TGCGCCAGCAGCTTGGAAGCAGGACGATCCGCGGGTGAAGCTTTCTTT.

V gene TRBV10-3 combines with J gene TRBJ2-2, with 7 bases fitting TRBD1. The junction had 7 bases not matched to a gene; V was cut back by 10 bases and J by 2 bases. This CDR3 is built from 14 residues. CDR1 and CDR2 from the germline V gene are ENHRY and SYGVKD. The CDR3 region has the DNA TGTGCCACTCGGGACAGCCTAAACACCGGGGAGCTGTTTTTT. It translates to CATRDSLNTGELFF.

J is TRBJ2-3 and V is TRBV5-1; possible D gene TRBD2, 5 bases. This CDR3 comprises 14 residues. Germline V gene data show CDR1 as SGHRS and CDR2 as YFSETQ. V was clipped by 4 bases and J by 6 bases, with 15 bases between them. CDR3 in amino acids: CASSPQRRPDTQYF. The DNA for the CDR3 is TGCGCCAGCAGCCCTCAGAGGAGGCCGGATACGCAGTATTTT. The full variable domain, its missing parts supplied by reference TRBV5-1 and TRBJ2-3, is KAGVTQTPRYLIKTRGQQVTLSCSPISGHRSVSWYQQTPGQGLQFLFEYFSETQRNKGNFPGRFSGRQFSNSRSEMNVSTLELGDSALYLCASSPQRRPDTQYFGPGTRLTVL.

The chain carries TRBV14 and TRBJ1-2, with D unclear. Germline V CDR1 and CDR2: SGHDN, FVKESK. This CDR3 has 15 amino acids. V lost 3 bases, J lost 4 bases, and 15 bases lay in between. CDR3 amino acids: CASSQWPRGPYGYTF. DNA of the CDR3: TGTGCCAGCAGCCAGTGGCCTCGAGGTCCCTATGGCTACACCTTC.

The chain carries TRBV27 and TRBJ1-5; 10 bases are a match to TRBD1. The germline V gene has CDR1 MNHEY and CDR2 SMNVEV (reference sequence). The CDR3 extends over 17 amino acids. Germline trimming cut 2 bases from V and 2 bases from J; bases unmatched to any gene: 6. The CDR3, as DNA: TGTGCCAGCAGTTTAGAGGGGACAGGGGCGGGCAATCAGCCCCAGCATTTT. It codes for CASSLEGTGAGNQPQHF.